Listed below are T cell receptor beta chains from one sample, sequenced in a study of radiotherapy plus CTLA-4 blockade in lung cancer. Profiled with immunoSEQ multiplex PCR; TCRdb holds only in-frame clones, not every one. The sample has about 73,000 clones; about nine tenths are singletons. The sample in question was peripheral blood, obtained from a patient treated with radiotherapy plus ipilimumab. The receptors stem from a human donor with non-small cell lung cancer that progressed on radiotherapy plus ipilimumab. Each CDR3 is given with its conserved first and last residue. A D gene is named only where the DNA matches it firmly. Clone size is given for some rows only: seen once, a few or many times, or a class if the clone is expanded.

V	size	D	J	DNA	CDR3
TRBV6-6	-	-	TRBJ2-2	TGTGCCAGCAGTTTGGGACCTAACACCGGGGAGCTGTTTTTT	CASSLGPNTGELFF
TRBV11-2	-	TRBD2	TRBJ2-1	TGTGCCAGCAGCACGAGGACTAGCGGGAGAATTAGTGAGCAGTTCTTC	CASSTRTSGRISEQFF
TRBV2	-	-	TRBJ1-1	TGTGCCAGCAGTGGGGGGGGGCTGAACACTGAAGCTTTCTTT	CASSGGGLNTEAFF
TRBV11-2	-	-	TRBJ1-2	TGTGCCAGCAGCTTGAGGGCCACAGGAGGCTACACCTTC	CASSLRATGGYTF
TRBV28	-	-	TRBJ1-5	TGTGCCAGCAGGAGCCGGGACTTTAATCAGCCCCAGCATTTT	CASRSRDFNQPQHF
TRBV7-2	few	-	TRBJ1-3	TGTGCCAGCAGCTTAAATCTTAGGGGAAACACCATATATTTT	CASSLNLRGNTIYF
TRBV2	-	-	TRBJ2-3	TGTGCCAGCGGGTGGAAGGGAACAGATACGCAGTATTTT	CASGWKGTDTQYF
TRBV10-2	-	-	TRBJ1-1	TGCGCCAGCAGTGAGTCGCAGGGATGGGACACTGAAGCTTTCTTT	CASSESQGWDTEAFF
TRBV6-5	few	-	TRBJ1-2	TGTGCCAGCAGTTACTTGACAGGAACTAACTATGGCTACACCTTC	CASSYLTGTNYGYTF
TRBV5-1	-	TRBD1	TRBJ2-7	TGCGCCAGCAGCCAGGGACAGGGCAAAGGCGAGCAGTACTTC	CASSQGQGKGEQYF
TRBV27	-	-	TRBJ2-1	TGTGCCAGCAGTTTGGACCCCAACAATGAGCAGTTCTTC	CASSLDPNNEQFF